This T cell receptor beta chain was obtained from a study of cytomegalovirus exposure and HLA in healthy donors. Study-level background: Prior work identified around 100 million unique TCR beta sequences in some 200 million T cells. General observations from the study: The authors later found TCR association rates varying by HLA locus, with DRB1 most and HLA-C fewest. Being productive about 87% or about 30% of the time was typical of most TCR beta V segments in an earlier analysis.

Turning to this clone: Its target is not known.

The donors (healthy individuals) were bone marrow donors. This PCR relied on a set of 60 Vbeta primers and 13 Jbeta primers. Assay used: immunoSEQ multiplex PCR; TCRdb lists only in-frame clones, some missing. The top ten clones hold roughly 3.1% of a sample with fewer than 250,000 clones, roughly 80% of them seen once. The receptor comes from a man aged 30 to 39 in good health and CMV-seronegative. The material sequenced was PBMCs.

CDR3 in amino acids: CASSISSGGTPISTDTQYF. The CDR3 DNA follows: TGTGCCAGCAGTATCTCTAGCGGGGGAACTCCTATTAGCACAGATACGCAGTATTTT. The rearrangement uses TRBV27 and TRBJ2-3; 10 bases line up with TRBD2. Unmatched junction bases numbered 14, after V lost 5 bases and J lost 0 bases. Germline assignment: CDR1 MNHEY and CDR2 SMNVEV (reference sequence). There are 19 residues in the CDR3.